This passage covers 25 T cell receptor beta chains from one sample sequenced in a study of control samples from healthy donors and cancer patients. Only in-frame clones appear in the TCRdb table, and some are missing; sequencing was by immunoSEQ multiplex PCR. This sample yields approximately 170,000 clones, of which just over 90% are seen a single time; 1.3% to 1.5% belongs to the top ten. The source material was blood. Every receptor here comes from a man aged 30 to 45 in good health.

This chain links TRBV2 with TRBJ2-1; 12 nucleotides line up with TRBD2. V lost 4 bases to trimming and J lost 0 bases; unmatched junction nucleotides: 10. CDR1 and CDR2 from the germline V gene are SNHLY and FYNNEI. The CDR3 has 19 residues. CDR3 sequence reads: CASSVLGLAGQSSYNEQFF. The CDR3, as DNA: TGTGCCAGCAGTGTCCTCGGACTAGCGGGACAGAGCTCCTACAATGAGCAGTTCTTC.

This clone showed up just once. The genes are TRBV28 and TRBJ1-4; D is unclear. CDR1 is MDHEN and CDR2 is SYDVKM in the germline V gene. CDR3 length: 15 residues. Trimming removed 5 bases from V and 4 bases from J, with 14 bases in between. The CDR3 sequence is CASSPHRVGNEKLFF. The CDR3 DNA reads TGTGCCAGCAGTCCACACAGAGTTGGTAATGAAAAACTGTTTTTT.

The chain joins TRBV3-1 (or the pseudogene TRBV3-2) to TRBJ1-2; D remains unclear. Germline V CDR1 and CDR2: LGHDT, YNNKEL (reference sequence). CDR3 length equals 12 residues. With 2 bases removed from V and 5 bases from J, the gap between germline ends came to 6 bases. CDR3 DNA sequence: TGTGCCAGCAGCCAACGTGCGTATGGCTACACCTTC. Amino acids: CASSQRAYGYTF.

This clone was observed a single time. CDR3 sequence: CAWAPGPSLGYTF. In nucleotides, the CDR3 is TGTGCCTGGGCCCCGGGACCGAGCCTTGGCTACACCTTC. The V gene is TRBV30, the J gene TRBJ1-2; D is possibly TRBD1 (5 bases). Germline values: CDR1 GTSNPN, CDR2 SVGIG (reference sequence). With 5 bases removed from V and 7 bases from J, the gap between germline ends came to 17 bases. CDR3 size: 13 residues.

The CDR3 region has the DNA TGCGCCAGCAGAAACACAGGGGGTATAAGTGGCTACACCTTC. It translates to CASRNTGGISGYTF. The chain employs TRBV4-1 and TRBJ1-2; 8 bases fit TRBD1. Germline V gene lookup returns CDR1 MGHRA and CDR2 YSYEKL. Trimming took 6 bases from V and 7 from J; bases not matched to a gene: 10. The CDR3 has 14 residues.

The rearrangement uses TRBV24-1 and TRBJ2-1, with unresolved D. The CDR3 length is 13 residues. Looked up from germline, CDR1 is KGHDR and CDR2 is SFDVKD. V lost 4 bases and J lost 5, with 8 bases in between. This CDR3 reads CATSDPIDNEQFF. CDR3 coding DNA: TGTGCCACCAGTGACCCGATTGACAATGAGCAGTTCTTC.

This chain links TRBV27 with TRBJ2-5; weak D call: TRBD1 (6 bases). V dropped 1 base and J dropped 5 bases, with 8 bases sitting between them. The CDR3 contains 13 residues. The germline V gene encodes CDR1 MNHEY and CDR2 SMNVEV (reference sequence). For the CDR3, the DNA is TGTGCCAGCAGTTTATGGCAGGGGGAGACCCAGTACTTC. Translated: CASSLWQGETQYF.

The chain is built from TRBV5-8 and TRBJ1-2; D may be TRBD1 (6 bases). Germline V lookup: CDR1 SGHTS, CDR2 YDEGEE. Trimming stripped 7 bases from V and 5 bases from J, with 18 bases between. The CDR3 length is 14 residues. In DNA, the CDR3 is TGTGCCAGCCTTAGACCCACAGGGTTTTATGGCTACACCTTC. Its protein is CASLRPTGFYGYTF. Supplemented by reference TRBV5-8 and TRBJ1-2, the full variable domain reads EAGVTQSPTHLIKTRGQQATLRCSPISGHTSVYWYQQALGLGLQFLLWYDEGEERNRGNFPPRFSGRQFPNYSSELNVNALELEDSALYLCASLRPTGFYGYTFGSGTRLTVV.

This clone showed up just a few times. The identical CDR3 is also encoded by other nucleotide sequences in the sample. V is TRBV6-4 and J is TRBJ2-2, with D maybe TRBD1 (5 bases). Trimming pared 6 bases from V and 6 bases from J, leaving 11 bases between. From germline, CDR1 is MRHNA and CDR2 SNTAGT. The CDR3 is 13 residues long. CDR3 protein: CASRQGDPGELFF. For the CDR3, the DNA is TGTGCCAGCAGGCAGGGTGATCCCGGGGAGCTGTTTTTT.

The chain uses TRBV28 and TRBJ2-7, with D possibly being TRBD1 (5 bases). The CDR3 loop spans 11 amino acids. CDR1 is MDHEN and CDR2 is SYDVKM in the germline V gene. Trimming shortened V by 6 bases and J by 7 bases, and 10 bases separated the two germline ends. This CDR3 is CASRLSGEQYF. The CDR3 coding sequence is TGTGCCAGCAGACTTTCAGGGGAGCAGTACTTC.

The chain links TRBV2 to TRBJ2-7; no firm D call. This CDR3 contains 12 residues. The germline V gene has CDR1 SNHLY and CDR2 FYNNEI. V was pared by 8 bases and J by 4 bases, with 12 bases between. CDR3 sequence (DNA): TGTGCCAGCGAGGCAGTTTCTTACGAGCAGTACTTC. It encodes CASEAVSYEQYF.

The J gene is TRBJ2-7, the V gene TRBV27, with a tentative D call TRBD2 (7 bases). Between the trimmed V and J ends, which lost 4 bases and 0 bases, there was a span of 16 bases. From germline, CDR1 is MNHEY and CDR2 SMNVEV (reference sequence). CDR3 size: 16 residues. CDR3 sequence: CASSSNGGLSSYEQYF. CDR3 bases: TGTGCCAGCAGTTCGAACGGGGGGCTCAGCTCCTACGAGCAGTACTTC.

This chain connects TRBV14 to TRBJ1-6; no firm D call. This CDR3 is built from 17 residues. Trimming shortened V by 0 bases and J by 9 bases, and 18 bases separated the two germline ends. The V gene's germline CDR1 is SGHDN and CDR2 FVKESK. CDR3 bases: TGTGCCAGCAGCCAAGATACCCCCCCCCGGGGAAGTTCACCCCTCCACTTT. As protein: CASSQDTPPRGSSPLHF.

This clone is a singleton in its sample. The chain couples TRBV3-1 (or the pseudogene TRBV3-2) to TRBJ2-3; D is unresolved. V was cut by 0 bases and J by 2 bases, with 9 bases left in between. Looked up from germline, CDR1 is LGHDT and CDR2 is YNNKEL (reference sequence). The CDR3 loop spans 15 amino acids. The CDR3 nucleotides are TGTGCCAGCAGCCAAGATCTCCGGACCACAGATACGCAGTATTTT. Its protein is CASSQDLRTTDTQYF.

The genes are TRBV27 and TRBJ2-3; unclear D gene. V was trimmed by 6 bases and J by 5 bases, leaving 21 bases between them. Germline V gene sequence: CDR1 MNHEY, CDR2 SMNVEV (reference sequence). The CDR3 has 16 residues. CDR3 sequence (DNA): TGTGCCAGCAGCACGGAACTTGGTTCATTTGGAGATACGCAGTATTTT. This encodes CASSTELGSFGDTQYF.

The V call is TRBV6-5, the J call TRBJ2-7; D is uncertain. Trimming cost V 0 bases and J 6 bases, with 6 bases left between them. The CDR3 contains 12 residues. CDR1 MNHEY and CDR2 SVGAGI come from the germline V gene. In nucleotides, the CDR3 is TGTGCCAGCAGTTACTCGACTGGCGAGCAGTACTTC. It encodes CASSYSTGEQYF.

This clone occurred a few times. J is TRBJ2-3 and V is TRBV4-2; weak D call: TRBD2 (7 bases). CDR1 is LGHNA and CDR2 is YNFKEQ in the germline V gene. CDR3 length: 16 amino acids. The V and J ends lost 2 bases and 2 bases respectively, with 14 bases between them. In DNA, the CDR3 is TGTGCCAGCAGCCAACTGTTGCGGGGGCACACAGATACGCAGTATTTT. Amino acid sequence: CASSQLLRGHTDTQYF.

The CDR3 DNA sequence: TGCGCCAGCAGCTTGGCCGAACAGGGGAACACTGAAGCTTTCTTT. It codes for CASSLAEQGNTEAFF. V is TRBV5-1 and J is TRBJ1-1; TRBD1 is a possible D gene (6 bases). Trimming stripped 0 bases from V and 1 base from J, with 10 bases between. This CDR3 is built from 15 residues. Per germline, CDR1 SGHRS and CDR2 YFSETQ.

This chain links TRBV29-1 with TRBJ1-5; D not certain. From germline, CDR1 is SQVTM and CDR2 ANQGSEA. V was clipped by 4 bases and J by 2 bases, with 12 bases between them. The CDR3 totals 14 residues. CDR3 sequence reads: CSVATASGNQPQHF. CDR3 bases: TGCAGCGTTGCCACCGCTTCGGGCAATCAGCCCCAGCATTTT.

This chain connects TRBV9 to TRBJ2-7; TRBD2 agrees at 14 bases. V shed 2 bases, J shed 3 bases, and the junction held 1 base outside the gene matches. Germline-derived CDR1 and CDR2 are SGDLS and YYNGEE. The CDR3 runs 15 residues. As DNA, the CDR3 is TGTGCCAGCAGCGTGGGGACTAGCGGGGGCTACGAGCAGTACTTC. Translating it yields CASSVGTSGGYEQYF.

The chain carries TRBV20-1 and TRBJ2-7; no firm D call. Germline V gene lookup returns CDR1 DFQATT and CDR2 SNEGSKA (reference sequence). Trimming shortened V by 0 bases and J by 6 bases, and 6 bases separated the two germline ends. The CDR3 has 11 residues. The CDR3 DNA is TGCAGTGCTAGAGATCTACCCGAGCAGTACTTC. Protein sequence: CSARDLPEQYF.

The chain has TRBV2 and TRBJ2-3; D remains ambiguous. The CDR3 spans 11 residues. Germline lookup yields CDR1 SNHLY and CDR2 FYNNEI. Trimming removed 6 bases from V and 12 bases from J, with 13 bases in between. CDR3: CASSPDRAQYF. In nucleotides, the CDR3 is TGTGCCAGCAGCCCCGACCGGGCCCAGTATTTT.

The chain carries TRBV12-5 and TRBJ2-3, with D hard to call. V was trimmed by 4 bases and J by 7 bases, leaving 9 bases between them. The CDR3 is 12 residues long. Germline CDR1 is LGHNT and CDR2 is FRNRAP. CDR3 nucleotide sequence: TGTGCTAGTGGTTCCCAGGTGAATACGCAGTATTTT. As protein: CASGSQVNTQYF.

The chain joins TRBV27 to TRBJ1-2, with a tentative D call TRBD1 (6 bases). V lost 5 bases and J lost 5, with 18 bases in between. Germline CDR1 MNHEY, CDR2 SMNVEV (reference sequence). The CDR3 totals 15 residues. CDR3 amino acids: CASSPLLDRIYGYTF. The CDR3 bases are TGTGCCAGCAGTCCCCTCCTCGACAGGATTTATGGCTACACCTTC.

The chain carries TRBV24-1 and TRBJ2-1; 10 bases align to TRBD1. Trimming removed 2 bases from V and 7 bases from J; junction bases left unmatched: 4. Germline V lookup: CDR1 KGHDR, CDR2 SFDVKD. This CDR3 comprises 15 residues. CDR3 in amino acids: CATSDSDRGGNEQFF. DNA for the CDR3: TGTGCCACCAGTGATTCGGACAGGGGGGGGAATGAGCAGTTCTTC.